This TCR beta chain was found in a study of blood T cell repertoires in COVID-19. Study-wide background: T cells, B-cell-depleted T cells, or PBMCs supplied cDNA or gDNA.

Generated by immunoSEQ multiplex PCR, the TCRdb table keeps only in-frame clones and is missing some. Among roughly 200,000 clones, roughly 81% were seen once, and the ten largest hold about 11%. The CDR3 consists of 13 residues. The germline V gene encodes CDR1 SQVTM and CDR2 ANQGSEA. V was pared by 6 bases and J by 4 bases, with 15 bases between. Sequencing input: peripheral blood. This rearrangement joins TRBV29-1 to TRBJ1-2; a possible D gene is TRBD1 (5 bases). The sequence came from an elderly woman with COVID-19, enrolled during active disease. DNA for the CDR3: TGCAGCGTGGGGCAGGGCTCACTCTATGGCTACACCTTC. It yields the protein CSVGQGSLYGYTF.